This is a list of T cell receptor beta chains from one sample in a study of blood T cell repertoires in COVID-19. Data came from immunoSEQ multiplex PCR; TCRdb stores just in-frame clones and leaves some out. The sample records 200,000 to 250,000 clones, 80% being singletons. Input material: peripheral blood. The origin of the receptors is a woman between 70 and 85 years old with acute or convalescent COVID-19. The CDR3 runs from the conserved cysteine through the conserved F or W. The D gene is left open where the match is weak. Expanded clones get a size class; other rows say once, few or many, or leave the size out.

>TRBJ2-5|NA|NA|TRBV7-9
TGTGCCAGCAGCCCTAGCGTCTTTGAGACCCAGTACTTC
CASSPSVFETQYF
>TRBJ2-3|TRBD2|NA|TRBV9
TGTGCCAGCGGTCGACTAGCGGGGGGGCGGGGCACAGATACGCAGTATTTT
CASGRLAGGRGTDTQYF
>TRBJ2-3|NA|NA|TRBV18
TGTGCCAGCTCACCTTTGGGGAGCCCAGATACGCAGTATTTT
CASSPLGSPDTQYF
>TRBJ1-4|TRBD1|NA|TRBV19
TGTGCCAGTACCGTGACAGGGGCGTACGAAAAACTGTTTTTT
CASTVTGAYEKLFF
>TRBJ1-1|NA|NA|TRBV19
TGTGCCAGTAGCCCCTCCGGTATTGAAGCTTTCTTT
CASSPSGIEAFF
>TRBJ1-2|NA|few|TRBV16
TGTGCCAGCAGCCCCAGGGAGGACTATGGCTACACCTTC
CASSPREDYGYTF
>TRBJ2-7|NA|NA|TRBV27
TGTGCCAGCAGTTTGCGGGGCTACGGTGAGCAGTACTTC
CASSLRGYGEQYF
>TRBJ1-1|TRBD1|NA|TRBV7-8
TGTGCCAGCAGCTCGCAAGGACAGGGTGTAACTGAAGCTTTCTTT
CASSSQGQGVTEAFF
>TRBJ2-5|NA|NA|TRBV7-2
TGTGCCAGCAGCCCGGATACTAGTACGGAGACCCAGTACTTC
CASSPDTSTETQYF
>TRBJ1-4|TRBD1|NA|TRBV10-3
TGTGCCATCAGCCGACAGGGTAGTAAGGAACTGTTTTTT
CAISRQGSKELFF
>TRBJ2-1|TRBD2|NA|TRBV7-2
TGTGCCAGCAGCTTAGTGCGGGGGGACAATGAGCAGTTCTTC
CASSLVRGDNEQFF
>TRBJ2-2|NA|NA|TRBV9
TGTGCCAGCAGCGCCCCTCTATCGCCGGGGAACACCGGGGAGCTGTTTTTT
CASSAPLSPGNTGELFF
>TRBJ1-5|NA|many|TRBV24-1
TGTGCCACCAGTGGGGCCGGCCTGCGGGCCCAGCATTTT
CATSGAGLRAQHF
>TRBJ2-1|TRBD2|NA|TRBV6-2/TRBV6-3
TGTGCCAGCAGTGGTCCGAGCGGGGGGGCTGAGAATGAGCAGTTCTTC
CASSGPSGGAENEQFF
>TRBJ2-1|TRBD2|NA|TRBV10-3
TGTGCCATCAGTGGGGGTAGCGGGGGGACGAGCTCCTACAATGAGCAGTTCTTC
CAISGGSGGTSSYNEQFF
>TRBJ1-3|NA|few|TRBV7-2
TGTGCCAGCAGCCCCGACTACTCTGGAAACACCATATATTTT
CASSPDYSGNTIYF
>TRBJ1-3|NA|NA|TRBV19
TGTGCCAGTAGTATTAACACCCTCTCTGGAAACACCATATATTTT
CASSINTLSGNTIYF
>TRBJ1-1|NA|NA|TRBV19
TGTGCCAGTAGTGTCTTCGGACAGAACACTGAAGCTTTCTTT
CASSVFGQNTEAFF
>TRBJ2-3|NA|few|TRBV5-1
TGCGCCAGCAGCTTGGATATCCGGGGGTACACAGATACGCAGTATTTT
CASSLDIRGYTDTQYF
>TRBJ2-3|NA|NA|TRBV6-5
TGTGCCAGCAGTTACCGGGGGTCTAGCACAGATACGCAGTATTTT
CASSYRGSSTDTQYF
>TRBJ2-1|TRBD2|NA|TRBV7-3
TGTGCCAGCAGTGCTGCCGGGACTAGCGGTAACAATGAGCAGTTCTTC
CASSAAGTSGNNEQFF